One and the same sample provided the 8 T cell receptor beta chains below, sequenced in a study of T cell responses to AZD1222 COVID-19 vaccine (dated by TCRdb to 2020 to 2023). Read against the paper, the sample's time point label means: baseline before first vaccination. Library construction relied on the immunoSEQ multiplex PCR assay. In TCRdb, the immuneACCESS table is reduced to in-frame sequences with V and J assigned. These tables do not hold every clone; where another copy was compared, an unresolved V gene accounts for under half, and the others remain unexplained. Here the sample has tens of thousands of clones; roughly 90% occur a single time. Around 1.2% of the sample is in the top ten clones. This material consisted of peripheral blood, taken on day 0 of AZD1222 vaccination. These receptors came from an adult in good health.

This chain uses TRBV28 with TRBJ2-4; no clear D gene. The germline V gene has CDR1 MDHEN and CDR2 SYDVKM. The CDR3 runs 11 residues. The germline V and J ends were trimmed by 10 bases and 7 bases, with 11 bases remaining between them. The CDR3 sequence is CATKGPNIQYF. The CDR3 nucleotides are TGTGCCACCAAAGGTCCGAACATTCAGTACTTC.

This clone was found a few times. The chain couples TRBV5-1 to TRBJ2-1, with 12 bases lining up with TRBD2. The CDR3 extends over 18 amino acids. CDR1 and CDR2 from the germline V gene are SGHRS and YFSETQ. With 4 bases clipped from V and 5 bases from J, the junction kept 13 bases outside the gene matches. This chain's CDR3 is CASSKGTSGWSGHNEQFF. Written as DNA, the CDR3 is TGCGCCAGCAGCAAGGGGACTAGCGGGTGGTCTGGCCACAATGAGCAGTTCTTC.

V gene TRBV28 combines with J gene TRBJ2-2; 7 nucleotides match TRBD2. Germline trimming cut 5 bases from V and 0 bases from J; bases unmatched to any gene: 15. Per the germline V gene, CDR1 is MDHEN and CDR2 is SYDVKM. The CDR3 is 19 residues long. Here the CDR3 reads CASSPPRAGMWSNTGELFF. The DNA of the CDR3 is TGTGCCAGCAGTCCGCCTCGAGCGGGAATGTGGTCGAACACCGGGGAGCTGTTTTTT. Drawing the rest from reference TRBV28 and TRBJ2-2, the complete variable domain is DVKVTQSSRYLVKRTGEKVFLECVQDMDHENMFWYRQDPGLGLRLIYFSYDVKMKEKGDIPEGYSVSREKKERFSLILESASTNQTSMYLCASSPPRAGMWSNTGELFFGEGSRLTVL.

CDR3 sequence: CASREMRGSSYNSPLHF. CDR3 nucleotide sequence: TGTGCCAGCAGAGAAATGCGGGGTAGCTCCTATAATTCACCCCTCCACTTT. V is TRBV6-1 and J is TRBJ1-6; D unclear. Trimming took off 6 bases at V and 0 bases at J, with 15 bases between the two ends. The CDR3 is 17 residues long. Germline V lookup: CDR1 MNHNS, CDR2 SASEGT.

The genes are TRBV19 and TRBJ1-5, with TRBD1 matching 8 bases. The CDR3 is 16 amino acids. The trim removed 2 bases at V and 1 base at J, leaving 4 bases unmatched. Looked up from germline, CDR1 is LNHDA and CDR2 is SQIVND (reference sequence). The CDR3 DNA follows: TGTGCCAGTAGTATACAGGGGGCGACGAGCAATCAGCCCCAGCATTTT. Translating gives CASSIQGATSNQPQHF.

This clone is a singleton in its sample. V gene TRBV4-3 combines with J gene TRBJ2-1; no firm D call. This CDR3 region has 15 residues. CDR1 and CDR2 (germline): LGHNA, YSLEER. Trimming took off 3 bases at V and 2 bases at J, with 11 bases between the two ends. The CDR3 DNA reads as TGCGCCAGCAGCCAGACCGAGAGAGCCTACAATGAGCAGTTCTTC. Translation gives CASSQTERAYNEQFF.

The genes are TRBV12-3 or TRBV12-4 and TRBJ1-5; D might be TRBD1 (5 bases). This CDR3 has 11 residues. V was pared by 1 base and J by 12 bases, with 7 bases between. In DNA form, the CDR3 reads TGTGCCAGCAGTTTAGGGGGGGTCCAGCATTTT. This codes for CASSLGGVQHF.

V usage is TRBV19 and J usage is TRBJ1-2; D is possibly TRBD1 (5 bases). Trimming removed 9 bases from V and 0 bases from J, with 20 bases in between. Looked up from germline, CDR1 is LNHDA and CDR2 is SQIVND (reference sequence). CDR3 length: 16 amino acids. The CDR3 DNA sequence: TGTGCCAGCCAAATACGCTTAGACAGAACTAACTATGGCTACACCTTC. Translating gives CASQIRLDRTNYGYTF.